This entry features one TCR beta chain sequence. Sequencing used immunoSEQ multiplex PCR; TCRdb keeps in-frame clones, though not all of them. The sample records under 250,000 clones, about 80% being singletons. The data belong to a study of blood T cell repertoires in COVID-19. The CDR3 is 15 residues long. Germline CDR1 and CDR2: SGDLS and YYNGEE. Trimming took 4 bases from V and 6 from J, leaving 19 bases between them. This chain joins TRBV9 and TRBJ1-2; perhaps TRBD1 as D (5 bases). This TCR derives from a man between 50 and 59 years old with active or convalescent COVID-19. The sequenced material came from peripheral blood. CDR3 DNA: TGTGCCAGCAGCCCTCAATCGACAGTGTCGAATGGCTACACCTTC. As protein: CASSPQSTVSNGYTF.